The next 7 T cell receptor beta chains were all read from a single sample in a study of metastatic and nonmetastatic thyroid tumors (dated by TCRdb to 2018 to 2021). None of the patients had been given any treatment before thyroid surgery. The method was PCR. The listed sequencing device is Illumina HiSeq 4000. The public sequencing data were trimmed at Q25 with fastp and processed into clonotypes with MiXCR by TCRdb, which kept only in-frame beta chains. The sample table holds over 15,000 clones, of which 25% to 35% were seen once. The biggest ten clones account for more than 9% of the sample. The sample comprised tumor tissue. These receptors were taken from a female donor with papillary thyroid cancer or a benign thyroid nodule (not recorded which). Some clones in this sample may be carry-over from other donors' samples.

This clone came up a few times. The CDR3 loop is CASCPGHSSYEQYF. CDR3 sequence (DNA): TGTGCCAGCTGTCCGGGACATAGCTCCTACGAGCAGTACTTC. J is TRBJ2-7 and V is TRBV28, with a possible D match to TRBD1 (6 bases). Germline V gives CDR1 MDHEN, CDR2 SYDVKM. The V and J ends lost 8 bases and 0 bases respectively, with 14 bases between them. CDR3 size: 14 residues.

At least ten counts were recorded for this clone. The rearrangement uses TRBV20-1 and TRBJ2-1; the match to TRBD2 covers 11 bases. The V segment lost 5 bases and the J segment 7 bases; nucleotides outside the gene matches: 4. Germline CDR1 DFQATT, CDR2 SNEGSKA (reference sequence). The CDR3 extends over 13 amino acids. CDR3 nucleotide sequence: TGCAGTGCTTCGACTAGCGGGAAGAATGAGCAGTTCTTC. Protein: CSASTSGKNEQFF.

The sample holds a few counts of this clone. The chain combines TRBV12-5 with TRBJ1-2, with D uncertain. The CDR3 loop spans 13 amino acids. Trimming cost V 1 base and J 2 bases, with 5 bases left between them. CDR1 LGHNT and CDR2 FRNRAP come from the germline V gene. CDR3 DNA sequence: TGTGCTAGTGGTTTGGACACGAACTATGGCTACACCTTC. It is translated as CASGLDTNYGYTF.

This sequence joins TRBV11-2 and TRBJ1-2; D is unclear. The V end lost 3 bases, the J end lost 5 bases, and 7 bases lay between the germline ends. Germline CDR1 is SGHAT and CDR2 is FQNNGV. This CDR3 is built from 12 residues. The CDR3 region has the DNA TGTGCCAGCAGCTTGTGGGAGTATGGCTACACCTTC. Protein: CASSLWEYGYTF.

This clone came up many times. The V call is TRBV18, the J call TRBJ2-5, with a possible D match to TRBD2 (6 bases). V gave up 2 bases and J gave up 10 bases, with 8 bases separating them. CDR3 length: 11 amino acids. Germline CDR1 KGHSH, CDR2 LQKENI. In nucleotides, the CDR3 is TGTGCCAGCTCACCAGGGGAGGTCCAGTACTTC. Its protein is CASSPGEVQYF.

This clone has only a few counts. The gene calls are TRBV28 and TRBJ2-1, with D perhaps TRBD1 (5 bases). Between the trimmed V and J ends, which lost 5 bases and 8 bases, there was a span of 19 bases. CDR1 is MDHEN and CDR2 is SYDVKM in the germline V gene. This CDR3 has 15 amino acids. The CDR3 is CASSGAMGRFYEQFF. CDR3 DNA sequence: TGTGCCAGCAGTGGGGCAATGGGGCGCTTCTATGAGCAGTTCTTC.

The rearrangement uses TRBV9 and TRBJ2-3; weak D call: TRBD2 (5 bases). There are 12 residues in the CDR3. The germline V gene encodes CDR1 SGDLS and CDR2 YYNGEE. With 0 bases removed from V and 6 bases from J, the gap between germline ends came to 5 bases. CDR3 sequence: CASSVGEDTQYF. The CDR3 bases are TGTGCCAGCAGCGTAGGGGAGGATACGCAGTATTTT.